Listed here are 32 T cell receptor beta chains from one sample, sequenced in a study of chemoradiotherapy in HPV16-positive cancers. TCRdb's table, derived via immunoSEQ multiplex PCR, lists solely in-frame clones and lacks some. The sample has about 1,400 clones; roughly 80% are singletons. The sample consisted of tumor tissue, taken from a patient who underwent chemoradiotherapy. These receptor sequences come from a human donor with HPV-associated anogenital cancer.

This chain uses TRBV11-2 with TRBJ2-7; D assignment may be TRBD1 or TRBD2 (6 bases each). The germline V gene encodes CDR1 SGHAT and CDR2 FQNNGV. The CDR3 is 14 amino acids. Deletions cut 6 bases from V and 2 bases from J, with 14 bases between. As DNA, the CDR3 is TGTGCCAGCAGAGGAGGGGGGCCCGCCTACGAGCAGTACTTC. This gives the protein CASRGGGPAYEQYF.

The chain couples TRBV25-1 to TRBJ1-1; tentative D call: TRBD1 (6 bases). Trimming took off 3 bases at V and 11 bases at J, with 22 bases between the two ends. Germline V gene sequence: CDR1 MGHDK, CDR2 SYGVNS. The CDR3 is 15 residues long. CDR3: CASSDRGPRTEGAFF. The CDR3 coding sequence is TGTGCCAGCAGTGATCGGGGGCCAAGGACTGAGGGGGCTTTCTTT.

By sample fraction, this clone is large. The genes are TRBV2 and TRBJ1-2; D is undetermined. Trimming removed 8 bases from V and 3 bases from J, with 22 bases in between. The CDR3 totals 16 residues. The germline V gene encodes CDR1 SNHLY and CDR2 FYNNEI. The CDR3 protein is CASAGEQDGIDYGYTF. In nucleotides, the CDR3 is TGTGCCAGCGCCGGGGAGCAGGACGGGATCGACTATGGCTACACCTTC.

The chain combines TRBV5-5 with TRBJ1-1, with D perhaps TRBD1 (6 bases). The CDR3 sequence is 17 residues long. Per germline, CDR1 SGHKS and CDR2 YYEKEE (reference sequence). V lost 0 bases and J 0 bases, leaving 15 bases between the germline ends. CDR3 DNA sequence: TGTGCCAGCAGCTTGGGAAGACGGACAGTCATGAACACTGAAGCTTTCTTT. Translation: CASSLGRRTVMNTEAFF. Looking up the rest from reference TRBV5-5 and TRBJ1-1 gives the full variable domain: DAGVTQSPTHLIKTRGQQVTLRCSPISGHKSVSWYQQVLGQGPQFIFQYYEKEERGRGNFPDRFSARQFPNYSSELNVNALLLGDSALYLCASSLGRRTVMNTEAFFGQGTRLTVV.

This clone appeared once. The V gene is TRBV6-6, the J gene TRBJ1-2; D might be TRBD1 (6 bases). V gave up 3 bases and J gave up 1 base, with 9 bases separating them. The V gene's germline CDR1 is MNHNY and CDR2 SVGAGI (reference sequence). The CDR3 runs 14 residues. CDR3 DNA: TGTGCCAGCAGTTATGAACAGGGTAACTATGGCTACACCTTC. This gives the protein CASSYEQGNYGYTF.

This clone was picked up one time. The CDR3 region is CASSQAPASGGWETQYF. The CDR3 DNA sequence: TGTGCCAGCAGCCAAGCCCCAGCTAGCGGGGGATGGGAGACCCAGTACTTC. The V gene is TRBV4-2, the J gene TRBJ2-5, with 10 nucleotides matching TRBD2. V was clipped by 1 base and J by 5 bases; unmatched bases: 10. Germline V CDR1 and CDR2: LGHNA, YNFKEQ. The CDR3 loop spans 17 amino acids.

This clone was seen once. The V call is TRBV5-8, the J call TRBJ1-4; D ambiguous. V shed 2 bases and J shed 4 bases, with 3 bases lying between them. Germline assignment: CDR1 SGHTS and CDR2 YDEGEE. CDR3 length: 12 amino acids. CDR3: CASSFLNEKLFF. CDR3 nucleotide sequence: TGTGCCAGCAGCTTTCTTAATGAAAAACTGTTTTTT.

The chain carries TRBV13 and TRBJ1-4; D uncertain. The CDR3 consists of 12 residues. Trimming stripped 5 bases from V and 8 bases from J, with 9 bases between. From germline, CDR1 is PRHDT and CDR2 FYEKMQ (reference sequence). The DNA for the CDR3 is TGTGCCAGCAGCAGAGCTGGAGAAAAACTGTTTTTT. This sequence encodes CASSRAGEKLFF.

V gene TRBV28 combines with J gene TRBJ2-5, with no clear D. Per the germline V gene, CDR1 is MDHEN and CDR2 is SYDVKM. The CDR3 sequence is 16 residues long. The V gene lost 4 bases and the J gene lost 6 bases, with 21 bases spanning the gap. The CDR3 reads CASSSPQAALVQTQYF. The CDR3 DNA reads as TGTGCCAGCAGTTCCCCGCAGGCCGCCTTAGTTCAGACCCAGTACTTC.

The chain employs TRBV30 and TRBJ1-3, with D uncertain. V was cut by 2 bases and J by 0 bases, with 8 bases left in between. The CDR3 is made up of 14 amino acids. Germline lookup yields CDR1 GTSNPN and CDR2 SVGIG (reference sequence). This CDR3 is CAWSRSTSGNTIYF. The CDR3, as DNA: TGTGCCTGGAGTAGGTCCACCTCTGGAAACACCATATATTTT.

V gene TRBV30 combines with J gene TRBJ1-2; 8 bases match TRBD1. The germline gives CDR1 GTSNPN, CDR2 SVGIG (reference sequence). The CDR3 covers 14 residues. V was clipped by 0 bases and J by 8 bases; unmatched bases: 8. For the CDR3, the DNA is TGTGCCTGGAGTGTCCTCACAGGGGGGGTGGGCTACACCTTC. Translated, it gives CAWSVLTGGVGYTF. Drawing the rest from reference TRBV30 and TRBJ1-2, the complete variable domain is SQTIHQWPATLVQPVGSPLSLECTVEGTSNPNLYWYRQAAGRGLQLLFYSVGIGQISSEVPQNLSASRPQDRQFILSSKKLLLSDSGFYLCAWSVLTGGVGYTFGSGTRLTVV.

V is TRBV29-1 and J is TRBJ2-7; 9 bases are shared with TRBD1. The CDR3 runs 15 residues. Trimming took 1 base from V and 4 from J; bases not matched to a gene: 8. The germline CDR1 and CDR2 sequences are SQVTM and ANQGSEA. Here the CDR3 DNA reads TGCAGCGTTGAAGCCCAAAGGGACAGGGTGTACGAGCAGTACTTC. This gives the protein CSVEAQRDRVYEQYF.

This clone was picked up a small number of times. This chain uses TRBV7-9 with TRBJ1-6; no reliable D call. Trimming cost V 1 base and J 10 bases, with 11 bases left between them. This CDR3 contains 14 residues. CDR1 SEHNR and CDR2 FQNEAQ come from the germline V gene (reference sequence). The CDR3 spells CASSLDRSLSPLHF. In DNA form, the CDR3 reads TGTGCCAGCAGCTTAGATCGCAGCCTCTCACCCCTCCACTTT.

There are a few counts of this clone. The rearrangement uses TRBV5-4 and TRBJ2-3; the match to TRBD2 covers 11 bases. Germline V gene sequence: CDR1 SGHNT, CDR2 YYREEE (reference sequence). The junction had 12 bases not matched to a gene; V was cut back by 7 bases and J by 8 bases. The CDR3 totals 15 residues. The CDR3 DNA follows: TGTGCCAGCCACTATAGCGGGGGGGCCTTCGGTACGCAGTATTTT. Protein: CASHYSGGAFGTQYF. Complete variable domain (other parts from reference TRBV5-4 and TRBJ2-3): ETGVTQSPTHLIKTRGQQVTLRCSSQSGHNTVSWYQQALGQGPQFIFQYYREEENGRGNFPPRFSGLQFPNYSSELNVNALELDDSALYLCASHYSGGAFGTQYFGPGTRLTVL.

By frequency in the sample, this clone is large (0.1 to 1%). The chain joins TRBV18 to TRBJ1-6; 9 bases map to TRBD1. The germline CDR1 and CDR2 sequences are KGHSH and LQKENI. CDR3 length: 16 amino acids. J gave up 9 bases and V 1 base, and 7 bases lay outside the gene matches. CDR3 in DNA: TGTGCCAGCTCACCACACCCGGGACAGGGTCGTTCACCCCTCCACTTT. Its protein is CASSPHPGQGRSPLHF. Using reference TRBV18 and TRBJ1-6 for the parts outside the CDR3, the full variable domain is NAGVMQNPRHLVRRRGQEARLRCSPMKGHSHVYWYRQLPEEGLKFMVYLQKENIIDESGMPKERFSAEFPKEGPSILRIQQVVRGDSAAYFCASSPHPGQGRSPLHFGNGTRLTVT.

The chain employs TRBV2 and TRBJ2-3; a weak D match, TRBD1 (6 bases). The V and J ends lost 6 bases and 4 bases respectively, with 29 bases between them. CDR1 is SNHLY, CDR2 FYNNEI, per germline. CDR3 length equals 19 residues. The CDR3 loop is CASRREPPGHLNFADTQYF. The CDR3 DNA reads as TGTGCCAGCAGACGGGAACCGCCGGGACACCTCAATTTTGCAGATACGCAGTATTTT.

The chain couples TRBV19 to TRBJ1-3; TRBD1 matches at 8 bases. The germline CDR1 and CDR2 sequences are LNHDA and SQIVND (reference sequence). There are 15 residues in the CDR3. Losses at the gene ends were 7 bases for V and 2 bases for J; bases not matched to a gene: 7. CDR3 nucleotide sequence: TGTGCCAGTACCCCCGAGACAGGGGCTGGAAACACCATATATTTT. Amino acid sequence: CASTPETGAGNTIYF.

Within the sample, this clone is large. The chain uses TRBV7-2 and TRBJ1-4, with D possibly matching TRBD1 (5 bases). There are 14 residues in the CDR3. The germline V and J ends were trimmed by 5 bases and 4 bases, with 11 bases remaining between them. Germline-derived CDR1 and CDR2 are SGHTA and FQGNSA. As DNA, the CDR3 is TGTGCCAGCAGCCAGGGACTGTATAATGAAAAACTGTTTTTT. Protein: CASSQGLYNEKLFF.

The J gene is TRBJ2-5, the V gene TRBV6-5, with D perhaps matching TRBD1 (6 bases). The germline CDR1 and CDR2 sequences are MNHEY and SVGAGI. The CDR3 sequence is 14 residues long. Trimming cost V 7 bases and J 7 bases, with 19 bases left between them. The DNA for the CDR3 is TGTGCCAGCATCCAGAGGGACACCCGCCCGACCCAGTACTTC. This encodes CASIQRDTRPTQYF.

This clone was found once. J is TRBJ1-2 and V is TRBV6-5, with 9 bases fitting TRBD1. CDR1 and CDR2 from the germline V gene are MNHEY and SVGAGI. With V trimmed by 5 bases and J by 8 bases, 6 bases remained unmatched. This CDR3 region has 13 residues. CDR3 region: CASSGDRATGYTF. For the CDR3, the DNA is TGTGCCAGCAGTGGGGACAGGGCAACCGGCTACACCTTC.

This chain uses TRBV30 with TRBJ1-4, with D possibly matching TRBD1 (5 bases). In germline, CDR1 is GTSNPN, CDR2 SVGIG (reference sequence). The CDR3 is made up of 13 amino acids. With 0 bases removed from V and 11 bases from J, the gap between germline ends came to 13 bases. Here the CDR3 reads CAWSVPGVSKLFF. CDR3 in DNA: TGTGCCTGGAGTGTCCCGGGGGTCAGTAAACTGTTTTTT.

This chain joins TRBV28 and TRBJ1-5; a possible D gene is TRBD1 (6 bases). Trimming removed 2 bases at V and 9 bases at J, with 17 bases between. Germline CDR1 is MDHEN and CDR2 is SYDVKM. This CDR3 spans 15 amino acids. The CDR3 DNA reads as TGTGCCAGCAGTTTAGGGACCAGGGGTTCTAGGCCCCAGCATTTT. It is translated as CASSLGTRGSRPQHF.

The V gene is TRBV7-2, the J gene TRBJ1-5; D may be TRBD1 (6 bases). Trimming took 2 bases from V and 1 from J, leaving 9 bases between them. The CDR3 covers 15 residues. From germline, CDR1 is SGHTA and CDR2 FQGNSA. The CDR3 region has the DNA TGTGCCAGCAGCTTAATGGGGGCGAGCAATCAGCCCCAGCATTTT. Amino acid sequence: CASSLMGASNQPQHF.

This chain connects TRBV19 to TRBJ1-5; weak D call: TRBD1 (5 bases). This CDR3 is built from 14 residues. Trimming cost V 8 bases and J 7 bases, with 18 bases left between them. Germline values: CDR1 LNHDA, CDR2 SQIVND (reference sequence). This chain's CDR3 is CASRLPGGGQPQHF. The CDR3 DNA is TGTGCCAGTCGACTACCCGGGGGGGGGCAGCCCCAGCATTTT.

The chain joins TRBV7-2 to TRBJ1-6; D is perhaps TRBD1 (6 bases). This CDR3 contains 13 residues. V was shortened by 1 base and J by 10 bases, with 8 bases between the two germline ends. The germline gives CDR1 SGHTA, CDR2 FQGNSA. This CDR3 reads CASSLGTASPLHF. The CDR3 DNA is TGTGCCAGCAGCTTAGGGACAGCCTCACCCCTCCACTTT.

This chain uses TRBV29-1 with TRBJ1-5, with D tentatively TRBD1 (5 bases). The V end lost 4 bases, the J end lost 5 bases, and 12 bases lay between the germline ends. The CDR3 runs to 13 residues. Germline V gives CDR1 SQVTM, CDR2 ANQGSEA. CDR3: CSVALGVDQPQHF. CDR3 nucleotides: TGCAGCGTTGCCCTAGGGGTAGATCAGCCCCAGCATTTT.

J is TRBJ2-2 and V is TRBV7-9; D not resolved. The CDR3 sequence is 14 residues long. The germline gives CDR1 SEHNR, CDR2 FQNEAQ (reference sequence). The germline V and J ends were trimmed by 1 base and 5 bases, with 8 bases remaining between them. The CDR3 DNA reads TGTGCCAGCAGCTTAGAATCAGGAACCGGGGAGCTGTTTTTT. Protein sequence: CASSLESGTGELFF.

This clone occurred once. The rearrangement uses TRBV28 and TRBJ1-1; no firm D call. Trimming stripped 3 bases from V and 1 base from J, with 6 bases between. Germline V gene data show CDR1 as MDHEN and CDR2 as SYDVKM. The CDR3 has 13 amino acids. CDR3 residues: CASSLPANTEAFF. CDR3 DNA: TGTGCCAGCAGTTTGCCGGCGAACACTGAAGCTTTCTTT.

The genes are TRBV6-4 and TRBJ1-5; D remains ambiguous. CDR3 length equals 12 residues. Trimming left V 5 bases short and J 11 bases short, with 13 bases between. Germline V CDR1 and CDR2: MRHNA, SNTAGT. The chain's CDR3 is CASSYKRVSQHF. As DNA, the CDR3 is TGTGCCAGCAGTTATAAAAGGGTGTCCCAGCATTTT.

The V gene is TRBV10-3, the J gene TRBJ1-4; no clear D. The CDR3 is made up of 16 amino acids. Per the germline V gene, CDR1 is ENHRY and CDR2 is SYGVKD. Trimming shortened V by 3 bases and J by 0 bases, and 11 bases separated the two germline ends. CDR3 protein: CAISDLPFTTNEKLFF. CDR3 coding DNA: TGTGCCATCAGTGACCTTCCCTTTACAACTAATGAAAAACTGTTTTTT.

This chain uses TRBV30 with TRBJ1-6; the D gene is possibly TRBD1 (5 bases). Trimming cost V 5 bases and J 9 bases, with 8 bases left between them. The CDR3 is made up of 11 amino acids. Germline V CDR1 and CDR2: GTSNPN, SVGIG (reference sequence). CDR3 protein: CAWGQGSPLHF. CDR3 sequence (DNA): TGTGCCTGGGGGCAGGGTTCACCCCTCCACTTT.

The chain couples TRBV6-5 to TRBJ1-2; TRBD1 might be the D (6 bases). The CDR3 extends over 14 amino acids. V was trimmed by 3 bases and J by 5 bases, leaving 13 bases between them. Germline values: CDR1 MNHEY, CDR2 SVGAGI. In nucleotides, the CDR3 is TGTGCCAGCAGTTATACGGGGGCGGGTTATGGCTACACCTTC. Amino acid sequence: CASSYTGAGYGYTF.